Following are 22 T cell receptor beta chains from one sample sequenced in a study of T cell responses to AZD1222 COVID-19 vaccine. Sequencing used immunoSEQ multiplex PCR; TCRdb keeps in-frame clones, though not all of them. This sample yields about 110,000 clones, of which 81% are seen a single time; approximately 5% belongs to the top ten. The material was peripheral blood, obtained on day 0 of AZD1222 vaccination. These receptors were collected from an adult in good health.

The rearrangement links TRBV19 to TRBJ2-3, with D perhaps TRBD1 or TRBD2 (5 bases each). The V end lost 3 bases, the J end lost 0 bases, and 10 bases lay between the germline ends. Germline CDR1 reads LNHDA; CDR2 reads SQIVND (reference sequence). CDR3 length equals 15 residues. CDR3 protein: CASSMWGGSTDTQYF. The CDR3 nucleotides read TGTGCCAGTAGTATGTGGGGCGGGAGCACAGATACGCAGTATTTT.

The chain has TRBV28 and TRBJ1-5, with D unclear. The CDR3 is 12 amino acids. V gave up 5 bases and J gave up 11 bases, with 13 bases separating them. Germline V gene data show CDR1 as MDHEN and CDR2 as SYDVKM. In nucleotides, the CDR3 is TGTGCCAGCAGTCCCATGGCGGGAGCCCAGCATTTT. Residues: CASSPMAGAQHF. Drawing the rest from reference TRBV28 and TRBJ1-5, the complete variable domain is DVKVTQSSRYLVKRTGEKVFLECVQDMDHENMFWYRQDPGLGLRLIYFSYDVKMKEKGDIPEGYSVSREKKERFSLILESASTNQTSMYLCASSPMAGAQHFGDGTRLSIL.

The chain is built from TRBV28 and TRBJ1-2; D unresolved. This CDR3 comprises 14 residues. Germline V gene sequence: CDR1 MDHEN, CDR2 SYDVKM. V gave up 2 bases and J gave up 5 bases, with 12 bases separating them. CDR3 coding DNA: TGTGCCAGCAGTTTAGGAGGGCAGCCATATGGCTACACCTTC. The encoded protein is CASSLGGQPYGYTF.

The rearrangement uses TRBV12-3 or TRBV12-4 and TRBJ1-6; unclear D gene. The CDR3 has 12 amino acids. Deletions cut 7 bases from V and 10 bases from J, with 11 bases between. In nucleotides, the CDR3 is TGTGCCAGCACCCCGAGAGGGTCACCCCTCCACTTT. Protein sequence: CASTPRGSPLHF.

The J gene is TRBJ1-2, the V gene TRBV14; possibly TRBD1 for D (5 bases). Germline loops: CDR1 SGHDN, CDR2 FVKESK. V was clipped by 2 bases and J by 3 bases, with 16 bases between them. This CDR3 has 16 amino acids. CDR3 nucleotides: TGTGCCAGCAGCCAAAGGAAACCGGGGGGGGACTATGGCTACACCTTC. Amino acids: CASSQRKPGGDYGYTF.

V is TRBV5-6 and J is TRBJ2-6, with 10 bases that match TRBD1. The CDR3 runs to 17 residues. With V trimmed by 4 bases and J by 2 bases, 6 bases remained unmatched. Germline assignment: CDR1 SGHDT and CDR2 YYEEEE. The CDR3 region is CASSRGTGAPGANVLTF. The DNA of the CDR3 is TGTGCCAGCAGCCGGGGGACAGGGGCCCCTGGGGCCAACGTCCTGACTTTC.

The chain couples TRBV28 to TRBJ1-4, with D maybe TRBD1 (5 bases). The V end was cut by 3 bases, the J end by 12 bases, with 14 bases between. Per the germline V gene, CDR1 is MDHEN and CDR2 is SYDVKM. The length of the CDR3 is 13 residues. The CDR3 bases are TGTGCCAGCAGTTTTGGGGGAGGGGTGGAACTGTTTTTT. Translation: CASSFGGGVELFF. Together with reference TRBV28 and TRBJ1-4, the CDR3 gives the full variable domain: DVKVTQSSRYLVKRTGEKVFLECVQDMDHENMFWYRQDPGLGLRLIYFSYDVKMKEKGDIPEGYSVSREKKERFSLILESASTNQTSMYLCASSFGGGVELFFGSGTQLSVL.

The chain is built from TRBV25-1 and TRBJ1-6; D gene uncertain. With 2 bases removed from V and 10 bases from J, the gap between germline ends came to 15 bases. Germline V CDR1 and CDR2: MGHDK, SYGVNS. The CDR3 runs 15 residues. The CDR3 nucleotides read TGTGCCAGCAGTGAAATCGGCGCGACGGGGTCACCCCTCCACTTT. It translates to CASSEIGATGSPLHF.

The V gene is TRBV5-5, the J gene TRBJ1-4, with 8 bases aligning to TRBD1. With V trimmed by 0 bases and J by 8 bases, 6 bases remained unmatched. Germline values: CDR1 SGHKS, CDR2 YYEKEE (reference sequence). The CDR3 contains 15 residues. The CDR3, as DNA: TGTGCCAGCAGCTTGGTGGGACAGGCGGGGGAAAAACTGTTTTTT. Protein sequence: CASSLVGQAGEKLFF.

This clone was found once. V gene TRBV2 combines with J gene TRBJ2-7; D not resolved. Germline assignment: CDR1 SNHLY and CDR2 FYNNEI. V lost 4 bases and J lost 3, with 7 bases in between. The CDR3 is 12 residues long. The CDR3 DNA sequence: TGTGCCAGCAGTGTCCGTGGCTACGAGCAGTACTTC. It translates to CASSVRGYEQYF.

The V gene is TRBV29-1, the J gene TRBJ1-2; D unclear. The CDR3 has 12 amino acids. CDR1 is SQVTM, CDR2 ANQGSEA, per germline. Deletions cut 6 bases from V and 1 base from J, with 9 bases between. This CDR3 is CSVQTNNYGYTF. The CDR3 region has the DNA TGCAGCGTCCAGACTAATAACTATGGCTACACCTTC.

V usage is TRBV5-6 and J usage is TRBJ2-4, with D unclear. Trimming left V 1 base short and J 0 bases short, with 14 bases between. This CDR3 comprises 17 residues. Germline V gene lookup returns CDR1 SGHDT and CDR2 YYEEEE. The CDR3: CASSLRSPSLAKNIQYF. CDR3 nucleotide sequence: TGTGCCAGCAGCTTGCGTAGCCCAAGCCTAGCCAAAAACATTCAGTACTTC.

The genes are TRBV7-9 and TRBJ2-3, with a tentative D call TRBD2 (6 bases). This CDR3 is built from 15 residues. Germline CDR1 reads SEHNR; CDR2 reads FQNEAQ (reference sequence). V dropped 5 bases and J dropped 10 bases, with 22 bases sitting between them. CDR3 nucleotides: TGTGCCAGCAGCCTGCTAGCGATAAGCGGTTGGGCGCAGTATTTT. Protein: CASSLLAISGWAQYF. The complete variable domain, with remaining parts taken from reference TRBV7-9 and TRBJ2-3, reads DTGVSQNPRHKITKRGQNVTFRCDPISEHNRLYWYRQTLGQGPEFLTYFQNEAQLEKSRLLSDRFSAERPKGSFSTLEIQRTEQGDSAMYLCASSLLAISGWAQYFGPGTRLTVL.

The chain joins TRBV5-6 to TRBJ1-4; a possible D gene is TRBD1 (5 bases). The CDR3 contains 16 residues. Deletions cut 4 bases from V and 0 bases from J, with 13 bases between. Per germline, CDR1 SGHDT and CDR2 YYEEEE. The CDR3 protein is CASSQLGTATNEKLFF. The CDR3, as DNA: TGTGCCAGCAGCCAACTGGGGACTGCAACTAATGAAAAACTGTTTTTT.

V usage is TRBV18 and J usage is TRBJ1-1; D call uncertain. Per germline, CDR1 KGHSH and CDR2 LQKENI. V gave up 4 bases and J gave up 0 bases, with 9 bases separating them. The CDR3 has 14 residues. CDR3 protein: CASSRDALNTEAFF. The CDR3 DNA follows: TGTGCCAGCTCACGAGACGCTCTGAACACTGAAGCTTTCTTT.

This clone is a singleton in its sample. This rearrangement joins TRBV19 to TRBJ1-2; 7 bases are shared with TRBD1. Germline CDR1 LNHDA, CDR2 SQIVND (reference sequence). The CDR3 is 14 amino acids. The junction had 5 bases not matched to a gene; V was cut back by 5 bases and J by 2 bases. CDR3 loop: CASSQTQGNYGYTF. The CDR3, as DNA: TGTGCCAGTAGTCAAACACAGGGGAACTATGGCTACACCTTC.

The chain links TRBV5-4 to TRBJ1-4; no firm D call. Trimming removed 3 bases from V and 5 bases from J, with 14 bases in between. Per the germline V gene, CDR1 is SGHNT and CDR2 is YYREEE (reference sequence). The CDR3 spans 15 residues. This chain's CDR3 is CASSSKTNPNEKLFF. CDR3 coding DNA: TGTGCCAGCAGCTCAAAGACAAACCCCAATGAAAAACTGTTTTTT.

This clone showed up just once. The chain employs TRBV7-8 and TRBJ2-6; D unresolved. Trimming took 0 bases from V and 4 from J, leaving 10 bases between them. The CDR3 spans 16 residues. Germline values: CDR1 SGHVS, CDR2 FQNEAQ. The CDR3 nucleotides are TGTGCCAGCAGCTTAGCGGCGCTTTCCGGGGCCAACGTCCTGACTTTC. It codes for CASSLAALSGANVLTF.

CDR3 region: CASSFRTVNEQFF. The DNA of the CDR3 is TGTGCCAGCAGCTTCCGGACGGTCAATGAGCAGTTCTTC. The chain is built from TRBV7-9 and TRBJ2-1; no definite D call. The CDR3 is 13 amino acids. V was clipped by 3 bases and J by 6 bases, with 9 bases between them. CDR1 SEHNR and CDR2 FQNEAQ come from the germline V gene (reference sequence).

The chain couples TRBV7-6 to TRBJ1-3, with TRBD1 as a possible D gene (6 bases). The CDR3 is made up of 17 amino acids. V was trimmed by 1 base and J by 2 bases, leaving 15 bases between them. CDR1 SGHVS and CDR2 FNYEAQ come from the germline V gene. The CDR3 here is CASSLGINPGAGNTIYF. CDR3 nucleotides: TGTGCCAGCAGCTTAGGTATCAACCCAGGGGCTGGAAACACCATATATTTT.

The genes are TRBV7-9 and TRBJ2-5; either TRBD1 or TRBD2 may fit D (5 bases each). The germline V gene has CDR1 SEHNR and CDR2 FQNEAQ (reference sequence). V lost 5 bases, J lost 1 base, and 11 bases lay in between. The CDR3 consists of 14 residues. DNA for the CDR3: TGTGCCAGCAGCCCCTGGGGGACCCAAGAGACCCAGTACTTC. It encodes CASSPWGTQETQYF.

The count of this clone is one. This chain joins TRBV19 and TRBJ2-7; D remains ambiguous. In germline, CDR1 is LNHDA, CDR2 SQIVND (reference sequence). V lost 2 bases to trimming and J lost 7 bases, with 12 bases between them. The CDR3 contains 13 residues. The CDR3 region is CASSIIEWGEQYF. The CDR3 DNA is TGTGCCAGTAGTATAATCGAGTGGGGAGAGCAGTACTTC.